This TCR beta chain was identified in a study of CD8+CD57+ T cells in acquired aplastic anemia. Study-level information: Isolated CD4+ and CD8+ cells, once sorted, yielded DNA averaging approximately 3 ug. Whole-study results and caveats: Common to patients and controls were twenty-nine CD8+ CDR3 sequences. Patients versus controls showed no significant CD8+ Simpson's diversity difference.

Only patients with CD8+CD57+ cell expansion on flow cytometry were chosen for sequencing. The patients all had a severe acquired aplastic anemia diagnosis. Of note for this clonotype: Its target is unknown.

Using genomic DNA as the template, TCR beta VDJ and CDR3 profiling was carried out. TCRdb fed the reads into MiXCR, producing one record per CDR3 protein. The sample has approximately 80,000 distinct CDR3 sequences, around 70% seen once. CDR1 and CDR2 (germline): DFQATT, SNEGSKA (reference sequence). With 3 bases removed from V and 5 bases from J, the gap between germline ends came to 19 bases. The CDR3 covers 15 residues. The receptor was derived from a human donor with aplastic anemia. The chain carries TRBV20-1 and TRBJ2-5; TRBD2 is a possible D gene (7 bases). Sequenced sample: sorted CD4+, CD8+, or CD8+CD57+ T cells (not recorded which) from PBMCs. For the CDR3, the DNA is TGCAGTGCTAGGTTAGGGGGGGCTTTCCCTGAGACCCAGTACTTC. Translated, it gives CSARLGGAFPETQYF.